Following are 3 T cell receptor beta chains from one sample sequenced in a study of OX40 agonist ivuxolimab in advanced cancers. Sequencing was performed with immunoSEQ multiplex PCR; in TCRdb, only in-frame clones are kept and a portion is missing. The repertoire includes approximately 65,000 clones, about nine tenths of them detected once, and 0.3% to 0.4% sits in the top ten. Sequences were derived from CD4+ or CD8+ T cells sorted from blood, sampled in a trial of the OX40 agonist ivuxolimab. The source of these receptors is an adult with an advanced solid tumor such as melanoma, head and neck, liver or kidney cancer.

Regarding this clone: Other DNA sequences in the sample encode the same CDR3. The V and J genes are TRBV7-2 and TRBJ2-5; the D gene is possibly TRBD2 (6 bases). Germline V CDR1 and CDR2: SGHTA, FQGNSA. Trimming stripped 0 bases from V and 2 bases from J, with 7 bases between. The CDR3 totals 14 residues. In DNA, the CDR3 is TGTGCCAGCAGCTTAGCGGGGGGACAAGAGACCCAGTACTTC. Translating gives CASSLAGGQETQYF.

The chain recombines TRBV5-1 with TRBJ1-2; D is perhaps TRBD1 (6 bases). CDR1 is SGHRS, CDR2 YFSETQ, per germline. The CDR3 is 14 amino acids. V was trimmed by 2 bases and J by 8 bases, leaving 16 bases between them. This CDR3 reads CASSLGQLDRGYTF. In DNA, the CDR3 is TGCGCCAGCAGCTTAGGACAGTTGGATAGGGGCTACACCTTC.

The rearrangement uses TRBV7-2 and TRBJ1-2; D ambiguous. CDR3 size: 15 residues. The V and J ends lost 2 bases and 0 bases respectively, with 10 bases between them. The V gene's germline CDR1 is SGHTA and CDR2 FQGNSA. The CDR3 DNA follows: TGTGCCAGCAGCTTATATGAGGGCTCTAACTATGGCTACACCTTC. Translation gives CASSLYEGSNYGYTF. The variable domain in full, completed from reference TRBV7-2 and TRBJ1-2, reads GAGVSQSPSNKVTEKGKDVELRCDPISGHTALYWYRQSLGQGLEFLIYFQGNSAPDKSGLPSDRFSAERTGGSVSTLTIQRTQQEDSAVYLCASSLYEGSNYGYTFGSGTRLTVV.